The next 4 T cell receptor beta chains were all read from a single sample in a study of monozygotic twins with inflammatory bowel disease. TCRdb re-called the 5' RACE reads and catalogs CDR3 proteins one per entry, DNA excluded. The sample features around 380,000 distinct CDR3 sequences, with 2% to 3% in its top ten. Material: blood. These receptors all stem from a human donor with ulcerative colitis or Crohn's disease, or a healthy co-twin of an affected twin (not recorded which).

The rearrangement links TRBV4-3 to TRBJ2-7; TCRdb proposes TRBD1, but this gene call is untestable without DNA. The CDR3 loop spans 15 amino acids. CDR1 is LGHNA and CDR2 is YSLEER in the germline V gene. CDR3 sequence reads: CASSQDGTNTYEQYF.

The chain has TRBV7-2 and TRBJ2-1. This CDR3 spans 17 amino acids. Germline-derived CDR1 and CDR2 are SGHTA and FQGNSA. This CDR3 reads CASSPGRTATGYNEQFF.

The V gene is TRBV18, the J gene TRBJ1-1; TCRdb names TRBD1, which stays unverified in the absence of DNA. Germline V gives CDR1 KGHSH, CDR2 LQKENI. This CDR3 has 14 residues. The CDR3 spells CASSPTTGNTEAFF.

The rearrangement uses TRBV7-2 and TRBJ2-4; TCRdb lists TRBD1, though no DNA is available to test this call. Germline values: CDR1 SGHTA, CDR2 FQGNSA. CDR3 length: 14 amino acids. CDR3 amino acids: CASSQGGRRNIQYF.